A selection of T cell receptor beta chains follows, all from one sample in a study of blood T cell repertoires in COVID-19. Libraries were prepared by immunoSEQ multiplex PCR; TCRdb keeps only in-frame clonotypes and omits some of them. This sample has 180,000 or so clones, with around four fifths found just once. Sequences were obtained from PBMCs or T cells enriched from blood (not recorded which). Receptors were obtained from a woman between 50 and 59 years old in a cohort exposed to, infected with or recovered from COVID-19 (not recorded which). Each CDR3 is given with its conserved first and last residue. The D gene is left open where the match is weak. Clone size is shown for a subset of rows, as once, few, many or a class of expanded clone.

TRBJ1-2,-,-,TRBV4-2,TGTGCCAGCAGCCAAGTGCGGGCGTTGACCCCGATGAACTATGGCTACACCTTC,CASSQVRALTPMNYGYTF
TRBJ2-1,-,-,TRBV6-5,TGTGCCAGCAGTGACTCGCCAGCGGGTTACAATGAGCAGTTCTTC,CASSDSPAGYNEQFF
TRBJ1-1,-,-,TRBV10-2,TGCGCCAGCAGTGACCGGGTACTCGAGGCTTTCTTT,CASSDRVLEAFF
TRBJ2-5,TRBD1,-,TRBV7-9,TGTGCCAGCAGCTACGGACAGGGCGGAGAGACCCAGTACTTC,CASSYGQGGETQYF
TRBJ1-4,TRBD1,-,TRBV7-3,TGTGCCAGCGAGTTCGATAAGACAGGGGAACGCGAAAAACTGTTTTTT,CASEFDKTGEREKLFF
TRBJ1-3,-,-,TRBV7-6,TGTGCCAGCAGCTTAAATATGGCCGTCTCTGGAAACACCATATATTTT,CASSLNMAVSGNTIYF
TRBJ1-4,TRBD1,-,TRBV4-1,TGCGCCAGCAGCCAAGTAGGACAGGGTTTTGAAAAACTGTTTTTT,CASSQVGQGFEKLFF
TRBJ2-7,TRBD2,-,TRBV18,TGTGCCAGCTCACCCAAGACTAGCGGGAGTAGGTACGAGCAGTACTTC,CASSPKTSGSRYEQYF
TRBJ2-7,TRBD1,-,TRBV6-5,TGTGCCAGCAGGGACCCCGGGACAGACTCCTACGAGCAGTACTTC,CASRDPGTDSYEQYF
TRBJ1-5,-,few,TRBV5-1,TGCGCCAGCAGCCAGTCAGGGGTCGATCAGCCCCAGCATTTT,CASSQSGVDQPQHF
TRBJ2-1,TRBD2,few,TRBV19,TGTGCCAGTAGGTCAACTAGCGGGAGAGACAATGAGCAGTTCTTC,CASRSTSGRDNEQFF
TRBJ2-1,-,-,TRBV30,TGTGCCTGGAGTTGGGGGGACCTCTCCAATGAGCAGTTCTTC,CAWSWGDLSNEQFF
TRBJ1-4,-,-,TRBV28,TGTGCCAGCAGCCCCGGCGCTAGGTACGAAAAACTGTTTTTT,CASSPGARYEKLFF
TRBJ2-7,TRBD1,few,TRBV3-1/TRBV3-2,TGTGCCAGCAGCCAAAATTACCAGGGGGCGGGTGAGCAGTACTTC,CASSQNYQGAGEQYF
TRBJ2-7,-,-,TRBV5-4,TGTGCCAGCAGCTTGGCCGGGGGACTCTACGAGCAGTACTTC,CASSLAGGLYEQYF
TRBJ1-5,TRBD1,once,TRBV2,TGTGCCAGCATGGGGACAGGGCTTCAGCCCCAGCATTTT,CASMGTGLQPQHF
TRBJ2-2,TRBD2,-,TRBV24-1,TGTGCCACCAGTGACCCCCGGGGGGGGGAGATCACCGGGGAGCTGTTTTTT,CATSDPRGGEITGELFF
TRBJ2-7,-,-,TRBV18,TGTGCCAGCTCACCACTCCTAGGGGACTACGAGCAGTACTTC,CASSPLLGDYEQYF
TRBJ1-5,-,-,TRBV19,TGTGCCAGTAGTATTGGCGGCTCCCAAGGGCCCCAGCATTTT,CASSIGGSQGPQHF
TRBJ2-7,-,-,TRBV5-1,TGCGCCAGTAAGATTGATTCGCGGGGCGAGCAGTACTTC,CASKIDSRGEQYF
TRBJ2-3,TRBD2,-,TRBV7-9,TGTGCCAGCAGTAGTTTCGGGGGGGCAACAGATACGCAGTATTTT,CASSSFGGATDTQYF
TRBJ1-1,TRBD1,-,TRBV6-1,TGTGCCAGCAGTGAAGCGGACAGGGAAGCTTTCTTT,CASSEADREAFF
TRBJ1-2,-,few,TRBV3-1/TRBV3-2,TGTGCCAGCAGCCCAGTGATTACCGCTAACTATGGCTACACCTTC,CASSPVITANYGYTF
TRBJ1-2,TRBD1,-,TRBV5-4,TGTGCCAGCAGCTTGGCCGGGGCGGAGGGGGCATATGGCTACACCTTC,CASSLAGAEGAYGYTF
TRBJ2-7,-,-,TRBV29-1,TGCAGCGTCCGTCTACGACAATACGAGCAGTACTTC,CSVRLRQYEQYF
TRBJ2-7,TRBD2,few,TRBV19,TGTGCCAGTAAACGGACTAGCGACGCGGGTTACGAGCAGTACTTC,CASKRTSDAGYEQYF
TRBJ2-3,TRBD2,-,TRBV24-1,TGTGCCACCAGTGATTTTCCTAGCGGGGCTGCAGATACGCAGTATTTT,CATSDFPSGAADTQYF
TRBJ2-2,-,-,TRBV19,TGTGCCAGTAGTATGCTGGGGCAGGGGATCTCCGGGGAGCTGTTTTTT,CASSMLGQGISGELFF
TRBJ1-6,-,once,TRBV28,TGTGCCAGCAGTTCGAACACAGGTCATGGTTCACCCCTCCACTTT,CASSSNTGHGSPLHF
TRBJ2-2,TRBD1,-,TRBV9,TGTGCCAGCAGCCCAGGGGGTCCCACCGGGGAGCTGTTTTTT,CASSPGGPTGELFF
TRBJ2-2,TRBD1,-,TRBV27,TGTGCCAGCAGTTCCAGGACAGGGGGCACCGGGGAGCTGTTTTTT,CASSSRTGGTGELFF
TRBJ1-1,-,-,TRBV10-3,TGTGCCATCAGTAGTGGAGACGGGAGTGAAGCTTTCTTT,CAISSGDGSEAFF
TRBJ2-5,-,-,TRBV4-2,TGTGCCAGCAGCCAAGCAACTACAGGACAAGAGACCCAGTACTTC,CASSQATTGQETQYF
TRBJ2-1,TRBD2,-,TRBV7-2,TGTGCCAACCTAGGACTAGCGGGAGGGTCCAGGCAGTTCTTC,CANLGLAGGSRQFF
TRBJ2-2,-,-,TRBV9,TGTGCCAGCAGCGTAGGCGCGGGAAGCACCGGGGAGCTGTTTTTT,CASSVGAGSTGELFF
TRBJ2-6,TRBD2,-,TRBV7-2,TGTGCCAGCAGCTTAGTGAGGGCTAGCGGGAGAGCTGGGGCCAACGTCCTGACTTTC,CASSLVRASGRAGANVLTF
TRBJ1-1,-,once,TRBV9,TGTGCCAGCAGCCCCGATTCGGGGGGCCTAGGAGCTTTCTTT,CASSPDSGGLGAFF
TRBJ2-1,-,-,TRBV3-1/TRBV3-2,TGTGCCAGCAGCCCGCGGGGCCGAGGGGACTCCTACAATGAGCAGTTCTTC,CASSPRGRGDSYNEQFF
TRBJ1-1,-,-,TRBV5-4,TGTGCCAGCAGCCAACACAGGGACACTGAAGCTTTCTTT,CASSQHRDTEAFF